These T cell receptor beta chains were read from a single sample in a study of shared T cell receptors in the human thymus. The method was immunoSEQ multiplex PCR; TCRdb's version includes in-frame clones alone and lacks a portion of them. Of roughly 500,000 clones listed, approximately 80% are singletons. The sample also formed part of further work on human thymus T cells.

Sequencing input: thymocytes. These receptors came from a boy younger than two with a congenital heart defect. Each CDR3 is given with its conserved first and last residue. Fields, in order: CDR3 protein, CDR3 DNA, D gene, J gene, V gene, clone size, CDR3 length. A D gene is named only where the DNA matches it firmly. Size is omitted from some rows. Given values are once, few, many or a class for expanded clones.

CDR3 protein: CASSLKWEFSYEQYF
CDR3 DNA: TGTGCCAGCAGTTTAAAGTGGGAGTTTTCCTACGAGCAGTACTTC
D gene: NA
J gene: TRBJ2-7
V gene: TRBV27
clone size: NA
CDR3 length: 15

CDR3 protein: CASSPGGQGTLQWEKLFF
CDR3 DNA: TGTGCCAGCAGTCCCGGAGGACAGGGGACCTTGCAATGGGAAAAACTGTTTTTT
D gene: TRBD1
J gene: TRBJ1-4
V gene: TRBV28
clone size: NA
CDR3 length: 18

CDR3 protein: CASSHYFTDTQYF
CDR3 DNA: TGTGCCAGCTCCCACTATTTCACAGATACGCAGTATTTT
D gene: NA
J gene: TRBJ2-3
V gene: TRBV18
clone size: NA
CDR3 length: 13

CDR3 protein: CASSSGQETQYF
CDR3 DNA: TGTGCCAGCAGCTCCGGGCAAGAGACCCAGTACTTC
D gene: NA
J gene: TRBJ2-5
V gene: TRBV7-9
clone size: once
CDR3 length: 12

CDR3 protein: CASSHLGSTDTQYF
CDR3 DNA: TGCGCCAGCAGCCATCTAGGTAGCACAGATACGCAGTATTTT
D gene: NA
J gene: TRBJ2-3
V gene: TRBV4-3
clone size: NA
CDR3 length: 14

CDR3 protein: CASRGLGTSGYQNEQFF
CDR3 DNA: TGTGCCAGCAGGGGCCTAGGGACTAGCGGGTATCAGAATGAGCAGTTCTTC
D gene: TRBD2
J gene: TRBJ2-1
V gene: TRBV25-1
clone size: once
CDR3 length: 17

CDR3 protein: CASSGLVTGELFF
CDR3 DNA: TGCGCCAGCAGCGGTTTAGTCACCGGGGAGCTGTTTTTT
D gene: NA
J gene: TRBJ2-2
V gene: TRBV4-3
clone size: NA
CDR3 length: 13

CDR3 protein: CASRGTSRYNEQFF
CDR3 DNA: TGCGCCAGCAGGGGGACTAGCAGATACAATGAGCAGTTCTTC
D gene: TRBD2
J gene: TRBJ2-1
V gene: TRBV10-2
clone size: NA
CDR3 length: 14

CDR3 protein: CASRHRRAGGPGNEQFF
CDR3 DNA: TGCGCCAGCAGACATAGACGGGCGGGAGGGCCGGGTAATGAGCAGTTCTTC
D gene: TRBD2
J gene: TRBJ2-1
V gene: TRBV5-1
clone size: NA
CDR3 length: 17

CDR3 protein: CASSLGGALPYNEQFF
CDR3 DNA: TGTGCCAGCAGCCTGGGGGGAGCCCTTCCCTACAATGAGCAGTTCTTC
D gene: NA
J gene: TRBJ2-1
V gene: TRBV5-6
clone size: NA
CDR3 length: 16

CDR3 protein: CASSLSQGGDGNQPQHF
CDR3 DNA: TGTGCCAGCAGCTTATCTCAGGGGGGAGATGGCAATCAGCCCCAGCATTTT
D gene: TRBD1
J gene: TRBJ1-5
V gene: TRBV5-5
clone size: NA
CDR3 length: 17

CDR3 protein: CSVEVARRERREQYF
CDR3 DNA: TGCAGCGTTGAAGTAGCGCGGCGGGAGAGGAGAGAGCAGTACTTC
D gene: TRBD2
J gene: TRBJ2-7
V gene: TRBV29-1
clone size: NA
CDR3 length: 15

CDR3 protein: CASSLGGGEQYF
CDR3 DNA: TGTGCCAGCAGCTTGGGGGGAGGCGAGCAGTACTTC
D gene: NA
J gene: TRBJ2-7
V gene: TRBV7-9
clone size: NA
CDR3 length: 12

CDR3 protein: CASSQVPGRNTSGRGTGELFF
CDR3 DNA: TGCGCCAGCAGCCAAGTGCCAGGGCGCAACACTAGCGGGAGGGGCACCGGGGAGCTGTTTTTT
D gene: TRBD2
J gene: TRBJ2-2
V gene: TRBV4-3
clone size: NA
CDR3 length: 21

CDR3 protein: CAWRGVKNIQYF
CDR3 DNA: TGTGCCTGGAGAGGGGTCAAAAACATTCAGTACTTC
D gene: NA
J gene: TRBJ2-4
V gene: TRBV30
clone size: NA
CDR3 length: 12

CDR3 protein: CASSSSATHTPYNEQFF
CDR3 DNA: TGTGCCAGCAGCTCATCAGCGACCCACACCCCTTACAATGAGCAGTTCTTC
D gene: NA
J gene: TRBJ2-1
V gene: TRBV7-9
clone size: NA
CDR3 length: 17

CDR3 protein: CASSQGLAGVGGDTQYF
CDR3 DNA: TGTGCCAGCAGCCAAGGACTAGCGGGAGTGGGGGGAGATACGCAGTATTTT
D gene: TRBD2
J gene: TRBJ2-3
V gene: TRBV9
clone size: NA
CDR3 length: 17

CDR3 protein: CATSNHRGGTDTQYF
CDR3 DNA: TGTGCCACCAGCAACCACAGGGGCGGCACAGATACGCAGTATTTT
D gene: TRBD1
J gene: TRBJ2-3
V gene: TRBV15
clone size: once
CDR3 length: 15

CDR3 protein: CSVDTSGKHTDTQYF
CDR3 DNA: TGCAGCGTTGACACTAGCGGTAAACACACAGATACGCAGTATTTT
D gene: TRBD2
J gene: TRBJ2-3
V gene: TRBV29-1
clone size: once
CDR3 length: 15

CDR3 protein: CASSTFSGGSTDTQYF
CDR3 DNA: TGTGCCAGTAGTACATTCAGCGGAGGGAGCACAGATACGCAGTATTTT
D gene: NA
J gene: TRBJ2-3
V gene: TRBV19
clone size: NA
CDR3 length: 16

CDR3 protein: CASSEELAGEEQYF
CDR3 DNA: TGTGCCAGCAGTGAAGAACTAGCGGGAGAGGAGCAGTACTTC
D gene: TRBD2
J gene: TRBJ2-7
V gene: TRBV2
clone size: few
CDR3 length: 14

CDR3 protein: CASSHTAGGPTDTQYF
CDR3 DNA: TGTGCCAGCAGCCATACAGCGGGAGGACCCACAGATACGCAGTATTTT
D gene: TRBD2
J gene: TRBJ2-3
V gene: TRBV7-9
clone size: NA
CDR3 length: 16

CDR3 protein: CASSPRTEANTGELFF
CDR3 DNA: TGTGCCAGCAGCCCACGGACGGAGGCGAACACCGGGGAGCTGTTTTTT
D gene: NA
J gene: TRBJ2-2
V gene: TRBV11-2
clone size: few
CDR3 length: 16

CDR3 protein: CASSWTSGNTGELFF
CDR3 DNA: TGTGCCAGCAGTTGGACTAGCGGGAACACCGGGGAGCTGTTTTTT
D gene: TRBD2
J gene: TRBJ2-2
V gene: TRBV28
clone size: NA
CDR3 length: 15

CDR3 protein: CASSPPTFLTGRYTDTQYF
CDR3 DNA: TGTGCCAGCAGCCCCCCGACTTTTTTGACAGGTCGGTACACAGATACGCAGTATTTT
D gene: NA
J gene: TRBJ2-3
V gene: TRBV28
clone size: NA
CDR3 length: 19

CDR3 protein: CASSRTGNTEAFF
CDR3 DNA: TGCGCCAGCAGCCGGACAGGGAACACTGAAGCTTTCTTT
D gene: TRBD1
J gene: TRBJ1-1
V gene: TRBV4-1
clone size: NA
CDR3 length: 13

CDR3 protein: CASSPTAERPYEQYF
CDR3 DNA: TGTGCCAGCAGCCCAACAGCGGAGCGACCCTACGAGCAGTACTTC
D gene: NA
J gene: TRBJ2-7
V gene: TRBV4-2
clone size: NA
CDR3 length: 15

CDR3 protein: CASIRTEGDEQYF
CDR3 DNA: TGTGCCAGCATTAGGACAGAGGGAGACGAGCAGTACTTC
D gene: NA
J gene: TRBJ2-7
V gene: TRBV2
clone size: NA
CDR3 length: 13

CDR3 protein: CASSEAGHSRANYGYTF
CDR3 DNA: TGTGCCAGCAGTGAAGCCGGCCACTCTAGAGCTAACTATGGCTACACCTTC
D gene: NA
J gene: TRBJ1-2
V gene: TRBV6-1
clone size: NA
CDR3 length: 17

CDR3 protein: CASSFPDRGTEAFF
CDR3 DNA: TGCGCCAGCAGCTTCCCGGACAGGGGAACTGAAGCTTTCTTT
D gene: TRBD1
J gene: TRBJ1-1
V gene: TRBV5-1
clone size: NA
CDR3 length: 14

CDR3 protein: CASSLGTSGTLSYEQYF
CDR3 DNA: TGCGCCAGCAGCTTGGGGACTAGCGGGACGCTCTCCTACGAGCAGTACTTC
D gene: TRBD2
J gene: TRBJ2-7
V gene: TRBV5-1
clone size: NA
CDR3 length: 17

CDR3 protein: CASLTSRGEQFF
CDR3 DNA: TGTGCCAGCCTGACTAGTAGGGGTGAGCAGTTCTTC
D gene: NA
J gene: TRBJ2-1
V gene: TRBV6-5
clone size: NA
CDR3 length: 12

CDR3 protein: CASSPRSVAGATYQETQYF
CDR3 DNA: TGTGCCAGCAGCCCCCGCTCGGTAGCGGGAGCCACGTACCAAGAGACCCAGTACTTC
D gene: TRBD2
J gene: TRBJ2-5
V gene: TRBV9
clone size: NA
CDR3 length: 19

CDR3 protein: CASSHPGDYQETQYF
CDR3 DNA: TGTGCCAGCAGCCACCCGGGGGACTACCAAGAGACCCAGTACTTC
D gene: NA
J gene: TRBJ2-5
V gene: TRBV5-4
clone size: few
CDR3 length: 15

CDR3 protein: CASSIEARGGRALDTEAFF
CDR3 DNA: TGTGCCAGTAGTATAGAAGCACGAGGGGGCCGGGCCTTGGACACTGAAGCTTTCTTT
D gene: TRBD1
J gene: TRBJ1-1
V gene: TRBV19
clone size: few
CDR3 length: 19

CDR3 protein: CASSEEAAGGDEQYF
CDR3 DNA: TGTGCCAGCAGTGAAGAGGCAGCCGGCGGGGACGAGCAGTACTTC
D gene: NA
J gene: TRBJ2-7
V gene: TRBV6-1
clone size: few
CDR3 length: 15

CDR3 protein: CAISESAEEGELFF
CDR3 DNA: TGTGCCATCAGTGAGTCCGCAGAGGAGGGGGAGCTGTTTTTT
D gene: NA
J gene: TRBJ2-2
V gene: TRBV10-3
clone size: NA
CDR3 length: 14

CDR3 protein: CASRLTPKNIQYF
CDR3 DNA: TGTGCCAGCAGACTTACTCCCAAAAACATTCAGTACTTC
D gene: NA
J gene: TRBJ2-4
V gene: TRBV2
clone size: few
CDR3 length: 13

CDR3 protein: CASSPHRGGLPSGYGYTF
CDR3 DNA: TGTGCCAGCTCACCGCACCGGGGAGGACTCCCCAGCGGCTATGGCTACACCTTC
D gene: NA
J gene: TRBJ1-2
V gene: TRBV18
clone size: NA
CDR3 length: 18

CDR3 protein: CASRSFEGGPYNEQFF
CDR3 DNA: TGTGCAAGTCGCTCTTTCGAGGGTGGGCCGTACAATGAGCAGTTCTTC
D gene: NA
J gene: TRBJ2-1
V gene: TRBV12-2
clone size: NA
CDR3 length: 16

CDR3 protein: CASSQGAGESGDYGYTF
CDR3 DNA: TGTGCCAGCAGCCAAGGCGCAGGGGAAAGTGGGGACTATGGCTACACCTTC
D gene: NA
J gene: TRBJ1-2
V gene: TRBV4-2
clone size: NA
CDR3 length: 17

CDR3 protein: CASSPWTSGSYEQYF
CDR3 DNA: TGTGCCAGCTCACCCTGGACTAGCGGGAGTTACGAGCAGTACTTC
D gene: TRBD2
J gene: TRBJ2-7
V gene: TRBV18
clone size: NA
CDR3 length: 15

CDR3 protein: CASRGTVKETQYF
CDR3 DNA: TGTGCCAGCAGGGGGACAGTAAAAGAGACCCAGTACTTC
D gene: TRBD1
J gene: TRBJ2-5
V gene: TRBV6-1
clone size: NA
CDR3 length: 13

CDR3 protein: CASSSKLAGPHEQYF
CDR3 DNA: TGTGCCAGCAGTTCCAAACTAGCGGGACCCCACGAGCAGTACTTC
D gene: TRBD2
J gene: TRBJ2-7
V gene: TRBV27
clone size: NA
CDR3 length: 15

CDR3 protein: CASSSPRDRHLNQPQHF
CDR3 DNA: TGCGCCAGCAGCTCACCCCGGGACAGACATCTCAATCAGCCCCAGCATTTT
D gene: TRBD1
J gene: TRBJ1-5
V gene: TRBV5-1
clone size: NA
CDR3 length: 17

CDR3 protein: CASSIGGEGPYEQYF
CDR3 DNA: TGTGCCAGTAGTATCGGAGGGGAGGGGCCTTACGAGCAGTACTTC
D gene: TRBD2
J gene: TRBJ2-7
V gene: TRBV19
clone size: NA
CDR3 length: 15

CDR3 protein: CASSHFRSGTSGTNEQFF
CDR3 DNA: TGCGCCAGCAGCCATTTCAGGTCCGGGACTAGCGGGACCAATGAGCAGTTCTTC
D gene: TRBD2
J gene: TRBJ2-1
V gene: TRBV4-3
clone size: NA
CDR3 length: 18

CDR3 protein: CASSASGGSDKNIQYF
CDR3 DNA: TGTGCCAGCAGCGCCTCAGGGGGGAGTGACAAAAACATTCAGTACTTC
D gene: NA
J gene: TRBJ2-4
V gene: TRBV9
clone size: few
CDR3 length: 16

CDR3 protein: CASSDNGRLAGGWDEQFF
CDR3 DNA: TGTGCCAGCAGTGACAACGGGAGACTAGCGGGAGGGTGGGATGAGCAGTTCTTC
D gene: TRBD2
J gene: TRBJ2-1
V gene: TRBV6-1
clone size: few
CDR3 length: 18

CDR3 protein: CASRPAGGQGCDQPQHF
CDR3 DNA: TGCGCCAGCAGGCCCGCGGGGGGACAGGGGTGCGATCAGCCCCAGCATTTT
D gene: TRBD1
J gene: TRBJ1-5
V gene: TRBV23-1
clone size: NA
CDR3 length: 17

CDR3 protein: CASSQAPSGVKGTKKLFF
CDR3 DNA: TGTGCCAGCAGCCAAGCCCCCTCGGGAGTTAAGGGAACTAAAAAACTGTTTTTT
D gene: NA
J gene: TRBJ1-4
V gene: TRBV14
clone size: NA
CDR3 length: 18

CDR3 protein: CASSLVQGAREQYF
CDR3 DNA: TGTGCCAGCAGTTTAGTGCAGGGGGCCCGCGAGCAGTACTTC
D gene: TRBD1
J gene: TRBJ2-7
V gene: TRBV27
clone size: NA
CDR3 length: 14

CDR3 protein: CATSRSGDRLAGELFF
CDR3 DNA: TGTGCCACCAGCAGATCTGGGGACAGACTGGCCGGGGAGCTGTTTTTT
D gene: TRBD1
J gene: TRBJ2-2
V gene: TRBV15
clone size: NA
CDR3 length: 16